Reported below is one T cell receptor (beta chain). Some clones are missing from TCRdb's copy, which holds only in-frame ones; the method was immunoSEQ multiplex PCR. The data hold about 160,000 clones, with about 91% observed a single time. The data belong to a study of blood T cell repertoires in COVID-19. Overall study: The samples span acute and convalescent COVID-19 from the United States, Italy and Spain. The analysed material was cDNA or gDNA that came from T cells, B-cell-depleted T cells, or PBMCs.

This CDR3 is built from 12 residues. Between the trimmed V and J ends, which lost 3 bases and 7 bases, there was a span of 4 bases. This clonotype originated in a woman aged 60-75 years who had recovered from COVID-19. The sequenced material came from peripheral blood. The chain employs TRBV12-3 or TRBV12-4 and TRBJ1-6; D uncertain. The CDR3, as DNA: TGTGCCAGCAGTTTTGGCAATTCACCCCTCCACTTT. It encodes CASSFGNSPLHF.